These 24 T cell receptor beta chains came from one sample sequenced in a study of T cell repertoires in cytomegalovirus infection. MiXCR was run by TCRdb on the reads, yielding one entry per CDR3 protein. In the table there are almost 300,000 distinct CDR3 sequences, roughly a tenth of which are singletons. What was sequenced was PBMCs. Receptors originate from a human donor in good health (CMV status not recorded). Some clones in this sample may be carry-over from other donors' samples.

This clonotype was observed many times. The chain carries TRBV7-8 and TRBJ2-7; 11 nucleotides agree with TRBD1. Germline V gives CDR1 SGHVS, CDR2 FQNEAQ. The CDR3 is 16 amino acids. Trimming at V came to 4 bases and at J to 2 bases, leaving 7 bases not matched to a gene. The CDR3 DNA is TGTGCCAGCAGCTACGGACAGGGGGCTACCGCCTACGAGCAGTACTTC. The encoded protein is CASSYGQGATAYEQYF.

The genes are TRBV20-1 and TRBJ1-1, with 8 bases that match TRBD1. The CDR3 runs 13 residues. The ends lost 7 bases at V and 4 bases at J; junction bases unmatched: 8. Per the germline V gene, CDR1 is DFQATT and CDR2 is SNEGSKA (reference sequence). The CDR3 DNA reads as TGCAGTGTCTTAGTAACAGGGGGCACTGAAGCTTTCTTT. It codes for CSVLVTGGTEAFF.

The rearrangement uses TRBV20-1 and TRBJ2-1; D remains ambiguous. The CDR3 is made up of 13 amino acids. The germline V and J ends were trimmed by 3 bases and 1 base, with 7 bases remaining between them. The germline gives CDR1 DFQATT, CDR2 SNEGSKA (reference sequence). CDR3 DNA sequence: TGCAGTGCTAGGGTCCCTTCCTACAATGAGCAGTTCTTC. This codes for CSARVPSYNEQFF.

Ten or more counts support this clonotype. This chain connects TRBV10-1 to TRBJ2-7; D remains unclear. CDR3 length: 13 residues. V shed 3 bases and J shed 3 bases, with 9 bases lying between them. Germline V gene data show CDR1 as WNHNN and CDR2 as SYGVQD (reference sequence). CDR3: CASSEGDHYEQYF. In DNA, the CDR3 is TGCGCCAGCAGTGAAGGTGACCACTACGAGCAGTACTTC.

The chain uses TRBV2 and TRBJ1-5, with D possibly TRBD1 on 5 matching bases. Looked up from germline, CDR1 is SNHLY and CDR2 is FYNNEI. The CDR3 runs 15 residues. Trimming shortened V by 2 bases and J by 6 bases, and 14 bases separated the two germline ends. The CDR3: CASSELRGGLQPQHF. DNA for the CDR3: TGTGCCAGCAGTGAATTGCGGGGGGGTCTTCAGCCCCAGCATTTT.

There are many counts of this clonotype. This chain uses TRBV5-5 with TRBJ1-2, with TRBD1 matching 7 bases. Germline values: CDR1 SGHKS, CDR2 YYEKEE (reference sequence). The V and J ends lost 4 bases and 6 bases, in that order; junction bases with no gene match: 9. The CDR3 is 14 amino acids. The CDR3 region is CASSPYDRVNGYTF. CDR3 nucleotide sequence: TGTGCCAGCAGCCCCTACGACAGGGTGAATGGCTACACCTTC.

The sample holds many counts of this clonotype. This chain links TRBV7-8 with TRBJ2-2; weak D call: TRBD2 (7 bases). Germline CDR1 and CDR2: SGHVS and FQNEAQ. V was shortened by 1 base and J by 6 bases, with 18 bases between the two germline ends. The CDR3 runs 17 residues. DNA of the CDR3: TGTGCCAGCAGCTTAGAGTTCGGGGGAGGGGGGGCCGGGGAGCTGTTTTTT. This translates into CASSLEFGGGGAGELFF.

The rearrangement uses TRBV20-1 and TRBJ2-1; tentative D call: TRBD2 (7 bases). Germline CDR1 reads DFQATT; CDR2 reads SNEGSKA (reference sequence). This CDR3 comprises 14 residues. V shed 3 bases and J shed 7 bases, with 16 bases lying between them. The CDR3 DNA reads as TGCAGTGCTAGTGGGGGGGGGCCTTCAAATGAGCAGTTCTTC. Residues: CSASGGGPSNEQFF.

This clonotype came up many times. This rearrangement joins TRBV4-1 to TRBJ2-2, with D possibly TRBD1 on 5 matching bases. V was pared by 4 bases and J by 6 bases, with 18 bases between. Germline V CDR1 and CDR2: MGHRA, YSYEKL. The CDR3 consists of 16 residues. Here the CDR3 DNA reads TGCGCCAGCAGCCGCCAGGACAAAAGGGGATCCGGGGAGCTGTTTTTT. This gives the protein CASSRQDKRGSGELFF.

In this sample, this clonotype turned up many times. The chain links TRBV4-3 to TRBJ1-2; the match to TRBD1 covers 8 bases. Germline V gene data show CDR1 as LGHNA and CDR2 as YSLEER. V lost 4 bases, J lost 6 bases, and 4 bases stayed unmatched. This CDR3 is built from 13 residues. The CDR3 bases are TGCGCCAGCAGCCTAGACAGGGGAAATGGCTACACCTTC. Translated, it gives CASSLDRGNGYTF.

V and J are TRBV10-3 and TRBJ2-6; 10 nucleotides agree with TRBD2. The J segment lost 0 bases and the V segment lost 4 bases, leaving 9 bases of the junction unmatched. The V gene's germline CDR1 is ENHRY and CDR2 SYGVKD. The CDR3 runs to 19 residues. In DNA form, the CDR3 reads TGTGCCATCAGTGGTGAAAGGACTAGCGGCCACTCTGGGGCCAACGTCCTGACTTTC. Protein sequence: CAISGERTSGHSGANVLTF.

This clonotype was recorded many times. V and J are TRBV28 and TRBJ1-2; D perhaps matches TRBD1 (6 bases). CDR3 length: 16 amino acids. Germline V gene sequence: CDR1 MDHEN, CDR2 SYDVKM. The germline V and J ends were trimmed by 5 bases and 0 bases, with 16 bases remaining between them. The DNA for the CDR3 is TGTGCCAGCAGTCACGGCAGGGGCCTAGCTAACTATGGCTACACCTTC. Protein sequence: CASSHGRGLANYGYTF.

V and J are TRBV5-1 and TRBJ1-6; TRBD1 aligns across 8 bases. The CDR3 has 16 residues. In germline, CDR1 is SGHRS, CDR2 YFSETQ. V trimming: 0 bases; J trimming: 6 bases; junction bases outside the gene matches: 5. The CDR3 sequence is CASSLDRGFGNSPLHF. The CDR3 DNA is TGCGCCAGCAGCTTGGACAGGGGGTTTGGTAATTCACCCCTCCACTTT.

This clonotype was seen only a few times. The genes are TRBV29-1 and TRBJ2-3, with 8 bases aligning to TRBD1. The junction had 2 bases not matched to a gene; V was cut back by 3 bases and J by 3 bases. Germline CDR1 SQVTM, CDR2 ANQGSEA. The CDR3 is made up of 13 amino acids. Here the CDR3 reads CSVDRGLTDTQYF. CDR3 coding DNA: TGCAGCGTTGACAGGGGGCTTACAGATACGCAGTATTTT.

This clonotype has at least ten counts. This chain uses TRBV10-3 with TRBJ2-3; D possibly matches TRBD1 or TRBD2 (5 bases each). V was pared by 7 bases and J by 0 bases, with 14 bases between. The V gene's germline CDR1 is ENHRY and CDR2 SYGVKD. The CDR3 has 15 amino acids. The CDR3 reads CAITRGGASTDTQYF. CDR3 sequence (DNA): TGTGCCATCACGAGGGGCGGAGCTAGCACAGATACGCAGTATTTT.

This clonotype came up many times. This chain joins TRBV7-2 and TRBJ1-1; D is undetermined. The ends were cut back, 2 bases at V and 4 bases at J, with 11 bases in the middle. Per the germline V gene, CDR1 is SGHTA and CDR2 is FQGNSA. The CDR3 has 14 residues. Written as DNA, the CDR3 is TGTGCCAGCAGCTTAATTCAGTATGGCACTGAAGCTTTCTTT. This translates into CASSLIQYGTEAFF.

The chain uses TRBV6-6 and TRBJ2-5; D is possibly TRBD1 or TRBD2 (6 bases each). With 2 bases removed from V and 5 bases from J, the gap between germline ends came to 12 bases. This CDR3 is built from 14 residues. CDR1 MNHNY and CDR2 SVGAGI come from the germline V gene (reference sequence). The CDR3 reads CASSYSGGLETQYF. The DNA for the CDR3 is TGTGCCAGCAGTTACAGTGGGGGGCTGGAGACCCAGTACTTC.

This clonotype appeared a few times. V usage is TRBV6-6 and J usage is TRBJ2-7; perhaps TRBD1 as D (6 bases). The V end was cut by 5 bases, the J end by 2 bases, with 13 bases between. Germline V gene data show CDR1 as MNHNY and CDR2 as SVGAGI (reference sequence). This CDR3 comprises 14 residues. In DNA form, the CDR3 reads TGTGCCAGCAGTCCTACACAGGGACCCTACGAGCAGTACTTC. As protein: CASSPTQGPYEQYF.

This clonotype occurred many times. The V call is TRBV20-1, the J call TRBJ1-2, with D uncertain. This CDR3 has 12 amino acids. Germline-derived CDR1 and CDR2 are DFQATT and SNEGSKA (reference sequence). CDR3 DNA sequence: TGCAGGGGCTCGCCAGCTAACTATGGCTACACCTTC. It yields the protein CRGSPANYGYTF.

This clonotype was detected many times. The genes are TRBV12-3 or TRBV12-4 and TRBJ1-1; D is perhaps TRBD1 (5 bases). The CDR3 is 13 amino acids. Trimming removed 3 bases from V and 6 bases from J, with 11 bases in between. The DNA for the CDR3 is TGTGCCAGCAGTTTGCGTTTGGGGGCTGAAGCTTTCTTT. Translation: CASSLRLGAEAFF.

The chain is built from TRBV15 and TRBJ1-5; D possibly corresponds to TRBD1 (6 bases). Germline CDR1 and CDR2: LNHNV and YYDKDF (reference sequence). This CDR3 spans 15 amino acids. V was trimmed by 3 bases and J by 3 bases, leaving 12 bases between them. The CDR3 DNA follows: TGTGCCACCAGCAGGGTTCGGGGGCACAATCAGCCCCAGCATTTT. Translated, it gives CATSRVRGHNQPQHF.

This clonotype occurred many times. The V gene is TRBV4-1, the J gene TRBJ2-1; TRBD2 aligns across 10 bases. The CDR3 is 16 amino acids. J was trimmed by 8 bases and V by 4 bases; bases with no gene match: 11. The germline CDR1 and CDR2 sequences are MGHRA and YSYEKL. CDR3: CASSPEAAGGLYEQFF. The CDR3 region has the DNA TGCGCCAGCAGCCCCGAAGCAGCGGGGGGGCTATATGAGCAGTTCTTC.

This clonotype has just a few counts. The chain is built from TRBV20-1 and TRBJ2-1; the D is unclear. The germline CDR1 and CDR2 sequences are DFQATT and SNEGSKA (reference sequence). Trimming took 0 bases from V and 2 from J, leaving 11 bases between them. The CDR3 length is 15 residues. CDR3 residues: CSARDKQKTYNEQFF. CDR3 DNA sequence: TGCAGTGCTAGAGATAAACAGAAGACCTACAATGAGCAGTTCTTC.

This clonotype was found many times. The CDR3 here is CASSFRRGENTEAFF. CDR3 DNA sequence: TGCGCCAGCAGCTTTCGCAGGGGGGAGAACACTGAAGCTTTCTTT. The chain combines TRBV5-1 with TRBJ1-1, with 7 bases lining up with TRBD1. The trim removed 2 bases at V and 1 base at J, leaving 5 bases unmatched. CDR1 and CDR2 from the germline V gene are SGHRS and YFSETQ. This CDR3 has 15 amino acids.